Each of the 2 T cell receptor beta chains below was sequenced from the same sample in a study of post-analysis software for immune sequencing data. Tagging with unique molecular identifiers was a feature of the TCR beta cDNA libraries. Each CDR3 protein gets one entry after TCRdb re-called the PCR reads with MiXCR. This sample carries about 770,000 distinct CDR3 sequences, 40% to 55% of them seen once, and the ten largest clones take roughly 4.5%. Findings of the study overall: Five TRBV segments, including TRBV5-6, TRBV5-1 and TRBV20-1, were more frequent in patients than controls.

No antigens are known for them. The sequenced sample was blood. These receptors came from a girl under 18 with multiple sclerosis.

The CDR3 protein is CAITSGEGTETQYF. The CDR3 nucleotides read TGTGCCATCACCAGTGGGGAGGGGACAGAGACCCAGTACTTC. This chain joins TRBV10-3 and TRBJ2-5, with 7 bases identical to TRBD2. Germline V gene sequence: CDR1 ENHRY, CDR2 SYGVKD. The CDR3 length is 14 residues. The J segment lost 4 bases and the V segment lost 7 bases, leaving 9 bases of the junction unmatched.

The chain recombines TRBV6-6 with TRBJ2-1; TRBD2 aligns across 12 bases. This CDR3 contains 14 residues. V was pared by 4 bases and J by 6 bases, with 1 base of the junction left unmatched. Germline assignment: CDR1 MNHNY and CDR2 SVGAGI (reference sequence). The CDR3 here is CASSSSGRGNEQFF. CDR3 sequence (DNA): TGTGCCAGCAGTTCTAGCGGGAGGGGCAATGAGCAGTTCTTC.